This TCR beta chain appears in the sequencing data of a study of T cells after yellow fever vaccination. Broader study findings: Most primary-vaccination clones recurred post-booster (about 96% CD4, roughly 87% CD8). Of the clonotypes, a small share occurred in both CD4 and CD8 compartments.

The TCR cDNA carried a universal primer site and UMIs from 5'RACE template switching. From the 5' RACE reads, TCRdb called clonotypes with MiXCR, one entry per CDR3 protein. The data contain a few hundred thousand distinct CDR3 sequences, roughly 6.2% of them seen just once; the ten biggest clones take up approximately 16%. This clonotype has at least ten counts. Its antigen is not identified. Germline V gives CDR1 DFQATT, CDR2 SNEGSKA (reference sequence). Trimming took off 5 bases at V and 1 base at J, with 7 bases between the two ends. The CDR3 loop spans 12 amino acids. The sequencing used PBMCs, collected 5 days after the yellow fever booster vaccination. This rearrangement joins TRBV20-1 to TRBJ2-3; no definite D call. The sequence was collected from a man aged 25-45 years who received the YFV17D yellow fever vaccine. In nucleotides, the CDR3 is TGCAGTGCTTTGGCGGGCACAGATACGCAGTATTTT. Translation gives CSALAGTDTQYF.